This T cell receptor beta chain originates from a study of Ad26.COV2.S vaccination and SARS-CoV-2 variants. Clones were read by immunoSEQ multiplex PCR, and TCRdb kept only the in-frame ones, dropping some. The sample carries about 350,000 clones, 88% recorded once. Specified treatment: approximately 18 received Ad26.COV2.S at low or high dose, single or two shots; about 5 received placebo; per-sample allocation not given. Samples were taken on day 63 after the first vaccine or placebo injection. The CDR3 extends over 13 amino acids. Per germline, CDR1 SQVTM and CDR2 ANQGSEA. This TCR came from a person between 18 and 60 years old who received the Ad26.COV2.S COVID-19 vaccine or a placebo. The chain joins TRBV29-1 to TRBJ2-5, with unresolved D. The specimen comprised peripheral blood, sampled in a trial of Ad26.COV2.S vaccine versus placebo. The CDR3, as DNA: TGCACCCTAACCTATGGGCAGAGAGAGACCCAGTACTTC. It specifies CTLTYGQRETQYF.